This paragraph reports one T cell receptor (beta chain). V was clipped by 1 base and J by 0 bases; unmatched bases: 6. This CDR3 is built from 17 residues. Germline V gene sequence: CDR1 SGHTA, CDR2 FQGNSA. This specimen comes from a study of CD8 T cells in Susac syndrome. Reverse transcription of about 0.45 to 1 ug RNA was performed with random hexamers. TCRdb ran MiXCR on the immunoSEQ multiplex PCR reads and lists one entry per CDR3 protein. The repertoire has some 170,000 distinct CDR3 sequences, 90% to 95% of them found once; the top ten carry 0.085% to 0.1%. This clonotype was obtained from a human donor with Susac syndrome. Sequencing was done on a sample of CD4+ T cells from PBMCs. This chain links TRBV7-2 with TRBJ2-1, with 7 bases lining up with TRBD2. CDR3 nucleotides: TGTGCCAGCAGCTTAGAATCGGGGGGTAGCTCCTACAATGAGCAGTTCTTC. It yields the protein CASSLESGGSSYNEQFF.